This TCR beta chain was retrieved from a study of T cells in Graves' hyperthyroidism and ophthalmopathy. About the research overall: Peripheral blood samples were taken at initial diagnosis, prior to any treatment. Whole-study results and caveats: Most thyroid clonotypes with frequency above 0.001 were detected in blood.

In germline, CDR1 is DFQATT, CDR2 SNEGSKA (reference sequence). The V end lost 3 bases, the J end lost 2 bases, and 13 bases lay between the germline ends. This CDR3 region has 14 residues. With duration under 3 months, ophthalmopathy was active: Clinical Activity Score at least 3, NOSPECS at least 4. Around 9.9 ml of fresh peripheral blood supplied the PBMCs. TCR beta CDR3 regions were amplified from RNA transcripts. The HTBI primer set served for first-round RT-PCR of the TCR CDR3. MiXCR, run by TCRdb on the multiplex PCR reads, gives a single entry per CDR3 protein. The data contain approximately 430,000 distinct CDR3 sequences, approximately 15% of them singletons. This clonotype was counted many times. Antigen specificity is unknown.

The source material was blood. The sequence was obtained from a man in his late teens or twenties with Graves' ophthalmopathy. The chain joins TRBV20-1 to TRBJ2-5; D is unresolved. The CDR3 loop is CSARPTDGQETQYF. The CDR3 nucleotides are TGCAGTGCTAGGCCCACTGACGGGCAAGAGACCCAGTACTTC.